The entry below gives a single TCR beta chain sequence along with its context. This receptor's antigen is unknown. The input lacks base qualities; no much larger clone sits a single base away. These data come from a study of blood T cell repertoires in COVID-19 (dated by TCRdb to 2018 to 2020). For context, the study as a whole: The collaborator samples originated in the United States, Italy and Spain and spanned the acute and convalescent phases of COVID-19. A freely available public database, intended as a resource for researchers studying the immune response to SARS-CoV-2, is where the repertoires were released. The sample metadata nearly always contained a de-identified subject ID, COVID-19 status, age in years and sex. HLA class I and class II types, where available, came from metadata supplied by the sample provider rather than from assay-based typing. Samples came from the ongoing ImmuneRACE study (first 160 participants) plus 1,254 subjects from 6 global collaborators. Subjects who had been exposed to COVID-19, were actively infected with it, or had recovered from it provided the deeply sampled blood TCRbeta repertoires that made up the dataset. The material from the prospective study consisted of cDNA or gDNA derived from T cells, B-cell-depleted T cells, or PBMCs. What the authors observed across the whole study: The quantity of clinical and demographic metadata differed by source and by participant and was supplied without curation.

The immunoSEQ Assay, a bias-controlled multiplex PCR, was used to amplify TCRbeta CDR3 regions from genomic DNA. From the authors' description of their analysis: Within the assay, amplification of reference gene primers was used to estimate how many nucleated cells each sample contained. To quantify the absolute abundance of each unique TCRbeta CDR3 rearrangement, sequence reads were collapsed and filtered. For each sample, productive Simpson clonality was calculated as the square root of Simpson's diversity index over productive rearrangements. TCRdb's version of the immuneACCESS table is confined to in-frame rearrangements and falls short of the full clone set. An unresolved V gene accounts for under half of the shortfall where checked; the remainder is of unknown origin. D and trimming come from the DNA, and the V and J calls and clone size come from that table. Recorded for this sample are tens of thousands of clones; about nine tenths of them occurred a single time. The ten largest clonotypes hold just over 9% of the sample.

Collaborating institutions collected whole blood in K2EDTA tubes following their own protocols. For TCRbeta analysis, collaborators shipped samples as frozen whole blood, isolated PBMCs, or DNA extracted from either of those sample types. From its cysteine to its phenylalanine, the CDR3 spans 14 amino acids. Solely the CDR3 DNA is kept, with 42 bases framed from the first base. Via the germline V gene (reference sequence), CDR1 is SEHNR and CDR2 FQNEAQ. Trimming costs V 5 bases and J 5 bases, and their ends lie 16 bases apart. The sequenced material came from peripheral blood. Recombination joined TRBV7-9 with TRBJ2-7; matching of 6 bases hints at TRBD2 as the D gene. The receptor was isolated from a human donor in a cohort sampled during active COVID-19. The sequence in DNA is TGTGCCAGCAGCCCGGAATATGCGGGAAACGAGCAGTACTTC. The encoded protein is CASSPEYAGNEQYF.